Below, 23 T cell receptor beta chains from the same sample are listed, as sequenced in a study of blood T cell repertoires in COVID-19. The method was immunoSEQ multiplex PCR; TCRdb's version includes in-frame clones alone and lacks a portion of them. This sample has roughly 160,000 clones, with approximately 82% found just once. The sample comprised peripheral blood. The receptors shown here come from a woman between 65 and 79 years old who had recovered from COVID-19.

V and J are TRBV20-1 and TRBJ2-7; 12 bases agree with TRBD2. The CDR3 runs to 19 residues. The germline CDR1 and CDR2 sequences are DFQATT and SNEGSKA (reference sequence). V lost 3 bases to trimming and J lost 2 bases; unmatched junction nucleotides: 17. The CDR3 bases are TGCAGTGCTAGTCCCCTAGCGGGAGGGAGGGGCCCCAATCCCTACGAGCAGTACTTC. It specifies CSASPLAGGRGPNPYEQYF.

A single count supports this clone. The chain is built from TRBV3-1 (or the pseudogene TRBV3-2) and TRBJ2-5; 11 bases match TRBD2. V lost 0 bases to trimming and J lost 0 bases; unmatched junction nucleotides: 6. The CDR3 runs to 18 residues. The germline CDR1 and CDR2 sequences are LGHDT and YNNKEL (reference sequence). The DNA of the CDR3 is TGTGCCAGCAGCCAAGATTTGGGACTAGCGGCATACCAAGAGACCCAGTACTTC. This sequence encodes CASSQDLGLAAYQETQYF.

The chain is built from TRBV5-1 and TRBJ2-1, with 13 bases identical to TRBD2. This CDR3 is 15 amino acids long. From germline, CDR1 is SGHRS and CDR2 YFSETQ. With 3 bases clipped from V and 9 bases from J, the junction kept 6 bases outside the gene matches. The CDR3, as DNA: TGCGCCAGCAGCTCACTAGCGGGGGGGCCTGCTGAGCAGTTCTTC. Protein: CASSSLAGGPAEQFF.

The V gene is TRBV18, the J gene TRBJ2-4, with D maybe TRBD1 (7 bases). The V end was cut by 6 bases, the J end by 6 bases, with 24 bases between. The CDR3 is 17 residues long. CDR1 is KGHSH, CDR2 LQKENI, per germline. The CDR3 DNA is TGTGCCAGCTCCCCCCCAGGGGGGCGCGACGGTGGAAACATTCAGTACTTC. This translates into CASSPPGGRDGGNIQYF.

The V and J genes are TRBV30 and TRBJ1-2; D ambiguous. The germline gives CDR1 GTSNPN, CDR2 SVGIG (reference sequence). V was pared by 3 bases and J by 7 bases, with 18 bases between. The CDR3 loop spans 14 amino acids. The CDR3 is CAWRYLRDSSGYTF. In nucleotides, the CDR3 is TGTGCCTGGAGGTACCTTCGGGATTCTAGTGGCTACACCTTC.

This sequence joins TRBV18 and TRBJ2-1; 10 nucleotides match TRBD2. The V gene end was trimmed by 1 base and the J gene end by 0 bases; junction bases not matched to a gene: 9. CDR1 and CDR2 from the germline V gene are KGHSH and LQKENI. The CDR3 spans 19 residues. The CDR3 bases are TGTGCCAGCTCACCACGGCTAGCGGGAGACCCGAGCTCCTACAATGAGCAGTTCTTC. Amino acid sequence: CASSPRLAGDPSSYNEQFF. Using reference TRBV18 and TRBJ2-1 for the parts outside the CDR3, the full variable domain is NAGVMQNPRHLVRRRGQEARLRCSPMKGHSHVYWYRQLPEEGLKFMVYLQKENIIDESGMPKERFSAEFPKEGPSILRIQQVVRGDSAAYFCASSPRLAGDPSSYNEQFFGPGTRLTVL.

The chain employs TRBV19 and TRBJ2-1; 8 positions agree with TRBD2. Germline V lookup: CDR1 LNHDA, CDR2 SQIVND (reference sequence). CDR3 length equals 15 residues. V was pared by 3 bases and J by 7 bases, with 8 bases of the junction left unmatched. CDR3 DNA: TGTGCCAGTAGTATGTCAGGTCGGGAGGGGAATGAGCAGTTCTTC. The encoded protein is CASSMSGREGNEQFF.

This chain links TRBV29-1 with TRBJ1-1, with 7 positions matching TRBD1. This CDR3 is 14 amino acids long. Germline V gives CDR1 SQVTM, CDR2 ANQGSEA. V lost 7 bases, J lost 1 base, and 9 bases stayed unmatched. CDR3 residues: CSGGGGQSNTEAFF. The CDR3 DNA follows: TGCAGCGGGGGAGGGGGACAGTCGAACACTGAAGCTTTCTTT.

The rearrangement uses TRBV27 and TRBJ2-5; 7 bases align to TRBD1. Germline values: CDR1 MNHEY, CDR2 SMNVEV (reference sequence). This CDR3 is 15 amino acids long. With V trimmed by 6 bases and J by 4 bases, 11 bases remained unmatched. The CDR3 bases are TGTGCCAGCAGGGGAACAGGGGAAAGGGGAGAGACCCAGTACTTC. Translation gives CASRGTGERGETQYF.

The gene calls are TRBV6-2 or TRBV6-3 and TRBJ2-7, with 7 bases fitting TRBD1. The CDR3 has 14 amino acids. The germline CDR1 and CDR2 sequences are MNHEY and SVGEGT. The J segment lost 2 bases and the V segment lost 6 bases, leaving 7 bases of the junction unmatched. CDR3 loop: CASSRQGLTYEQYF. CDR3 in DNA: TGTGCCAGCAGCCGACAGGGCCTCACCTACGAGCAGTACTTC.

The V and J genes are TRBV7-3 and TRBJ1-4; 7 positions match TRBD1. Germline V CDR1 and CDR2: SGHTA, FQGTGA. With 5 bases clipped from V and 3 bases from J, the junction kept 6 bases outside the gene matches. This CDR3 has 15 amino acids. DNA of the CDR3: TGTGCCAGCAGCCCCTCCGGGACAGCTAATGAAAAACTGTTTTTT. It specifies CASSPSGTANEKLFF.

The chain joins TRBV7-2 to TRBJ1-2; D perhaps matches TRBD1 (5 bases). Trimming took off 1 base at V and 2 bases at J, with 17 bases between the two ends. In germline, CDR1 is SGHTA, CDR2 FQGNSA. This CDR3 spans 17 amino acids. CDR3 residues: CASSLVGRGDLNYGYTF. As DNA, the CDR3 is TGTGCCAGCAGCTTAGTGGGCCGGGGGGACTTGAACTATGGCTACACCTTC.

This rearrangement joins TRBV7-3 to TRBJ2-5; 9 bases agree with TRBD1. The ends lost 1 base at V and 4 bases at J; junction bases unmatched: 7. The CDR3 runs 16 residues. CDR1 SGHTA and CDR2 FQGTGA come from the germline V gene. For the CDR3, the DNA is TGTGCCAGCAGCTTAAGGGGGGGACAGGGAGGAGAGACCCAGTACTTC. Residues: CASSLRGGQGGETQYF. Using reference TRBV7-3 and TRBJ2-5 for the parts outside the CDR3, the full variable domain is GAGVSQTPSNKVTEKGKYVELRCDPISGHTALYWYRQSLGQGPEFLIYFQGTGAADDSGLPNDRFFAVRPEGSVSTLKIQRTERGDSAVYLCASSLRGGQGGETQYFGPGTRLLVL.

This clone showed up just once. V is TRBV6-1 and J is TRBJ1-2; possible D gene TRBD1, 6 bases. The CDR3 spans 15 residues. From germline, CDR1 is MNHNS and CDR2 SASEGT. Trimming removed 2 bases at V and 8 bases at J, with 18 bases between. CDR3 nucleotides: TGTGCCAGCAGTGAATCCCCAGGGACAACGCGGGGCTACACCTTC. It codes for CASSESPGTTRGYTF.

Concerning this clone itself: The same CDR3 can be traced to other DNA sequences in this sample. Written as DNA, the CDR3 is TGTGCCAGCAGCCCCCCGACAGGGTCCTACGAGCAGTACTTC. As protein: CASSPPTGSYEQYF. This chain connects TRBV7-9 to TRBJ2-7; 7 bases map to TRBD1. V gave up 5 bases and J gave up 1 base; unmatched junction bases: 5. Germline loops: CDR1 SEHNR, CDR2 FQNEAQ (reference sequence). This CDR3 contains 14 residues. The full variable domain, rest sourced from reference TRBV7-9 and TRBJ2-7, is DTGVSQNPRHKITKRGQNVTFRCDPISEHNRLYWYRQTLGQGPEFLTYFQNEAQLEKSRLLSDRFSAERPKGSFSTLEIQRTEQGDSAMYLCASSPPTGSYEQYFGPGTRLTVT.

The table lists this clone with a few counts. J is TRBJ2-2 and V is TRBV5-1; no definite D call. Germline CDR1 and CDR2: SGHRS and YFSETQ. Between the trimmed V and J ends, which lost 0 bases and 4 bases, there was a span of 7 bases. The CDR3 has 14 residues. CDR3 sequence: CASSLGQVTGELFF. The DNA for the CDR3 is TGCGCCAGCAGCTTGGGGCAGGTCACCGGGGAGCTGTTTTTT.

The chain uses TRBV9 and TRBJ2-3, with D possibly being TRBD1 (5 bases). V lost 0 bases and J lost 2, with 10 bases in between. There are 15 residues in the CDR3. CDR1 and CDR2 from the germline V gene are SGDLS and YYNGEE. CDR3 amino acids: CASSVGAGHTDTQYF. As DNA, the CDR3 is TGTGCCAGCAGCGTAGGGGCAGGGCACACAGATACGCAGTATTTT.

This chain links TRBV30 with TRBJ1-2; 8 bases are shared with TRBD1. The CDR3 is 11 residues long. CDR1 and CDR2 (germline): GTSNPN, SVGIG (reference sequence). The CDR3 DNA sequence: TGTGCAAGGACAGGGCCCATAGGAGCCACCTTC. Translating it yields CARTGPIGATF.

CDR3 residues: CASSRDRASEAFF. CDR3 DNA: TGTGCCAGCAGCCGGGACAGGGCGTCTGAAGCTTTCTTT. The rearrangement uses TRBV3-1 (or the pseudogene TRBV3-2) and TRBJ1-1; 9 bases line up with TRBD1. The J segment lost 6 bases and the V segment lost 4 bases, leaving 3 bases of the junction unmatched. From germline, CDR1 is LGHDT and CDR2 YNNKEL (reference sequence). The CDR3 consists of 13 residues.

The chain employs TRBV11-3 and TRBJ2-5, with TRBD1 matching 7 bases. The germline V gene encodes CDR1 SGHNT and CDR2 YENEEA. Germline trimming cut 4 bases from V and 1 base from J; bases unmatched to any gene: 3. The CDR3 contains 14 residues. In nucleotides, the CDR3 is TGTGCCAGCAGCTCTACAGGGGCCCAAGAGACCCAGTACTTC. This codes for CASSSTGAQETQYF.

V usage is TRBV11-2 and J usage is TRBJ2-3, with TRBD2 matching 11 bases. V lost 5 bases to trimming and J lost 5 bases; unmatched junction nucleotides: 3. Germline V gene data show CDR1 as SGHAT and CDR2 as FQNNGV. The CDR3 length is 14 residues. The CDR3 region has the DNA TGTGCCAGCAGCCCCACTAGCGGGGGAGATACGCAGTATTTT. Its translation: CASSPTSGGDTQYF.

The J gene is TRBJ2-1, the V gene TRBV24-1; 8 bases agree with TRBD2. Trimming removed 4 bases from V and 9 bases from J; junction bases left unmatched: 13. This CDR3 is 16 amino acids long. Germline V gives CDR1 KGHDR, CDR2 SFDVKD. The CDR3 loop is CATSDRGTRLWGEQFF. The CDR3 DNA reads TGTGCCACCAGTGACCGCGGGACTAGGTTGTGGGGTGAGCAGTTCTTC.

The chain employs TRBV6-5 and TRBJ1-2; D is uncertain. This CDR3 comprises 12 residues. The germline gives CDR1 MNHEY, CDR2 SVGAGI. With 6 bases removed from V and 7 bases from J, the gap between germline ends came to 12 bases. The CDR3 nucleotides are TGTGCCAGCAGCCGCCAGGCGGGTGGCTACACCTTC. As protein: CASSRQAGGYTF.